A selection of T cell receptor beta chains follows, all from one sample in a study of shared clonotypes between healthy human individuals. Data came from immunoSEQ multiplex PCR; TCRdb stores just in-frame clones and leaves some out. The table shows about half a million clones, with 60% to 80% occurring only once. The sequencing input was PBMCs. Source of these receptors: a woman aged 40 to 50 in good health. Some clones in this sample may be carry-over from other donors' samples. Each CDR3 is given with its conserved first and last residue. The order of the fields is V gene, D gene, clone size, J gene, CDR3 protein, CDR3 DNA. A D gene is named only where the DNA matches it firmly. The size entry is marked missing in some rows and otherwise reads once, few, many or a size class.

>TRBV19|TRBD2|NA|TRBJ2-7
CASSVARLGTSGNEQYF
TGTGCCAGTAGTGTCGCCCGACTCGGGACTAGCGGGAACGAGCAGTACTTC
>TRBV6-1|NA|NA|TRBJ2-1
CASGGSLHNEQFF
TGTGCCAGCGGGGGGTCCCTCCACAATGAGCAGTTCTTC
>TRBV28|TRBD2|NA|TRBJ2-3
CASILRGAEDTQYF
TGTGCCAGCATTCTGCGGGGGGCAGAGGATACGCAGTATTTT
>TRBV7-2|NA|NA|TRBJ2-3
CASIPRQLASTDTQYF
TGTGCCAGCATCCCCCGCCAGCTGGCTAGCACAGATACGCAGTATTTT
>TRBV5-6|NA|once|TRBJ2-7
CASSFGGVAYEQYF
TGTGCCAGCAGCTTTGGCGGCGTAGCCTACGAGCAGTACTTC
>TRBV28|TRBD2|NA|TRBJ2-1
CASARQGPGSGGYNEQFF
TGTGCCAGCGCCAGGCAGGGGCCCGGTAGCGGGGGCTACAATGAGCAGTTCTTC
>TRBV6-5|NA|NA|TRBJ2-3
CASKKSGSTDTQYF
TGTGCCAGCAAAAAGAGCGGAAGCACAGATACGCAGTATTTT
>TRBV27|TRBD1|NA|TRBJ2-7
CASGRRQGRISYEQYF
TGTGCCAGCGGCCGAAGACAGGGCCGAATCTCCTACGAGCAGTACTTC
>TRBV28|NA|NA|TRBJ2-7
CASTPGATYEQYF
TGTGCCAGCACCCCGGGGGCCACCTACGAGCAGTACTTC
>TRBV5-1|NA|NA|TRBJ2-7
CASSLGVLTTSEQYF
TGCGCCAGCAGCTTGGGGGTACTGACGACCTCCGAGCAGTACTTC
>TRBV2|NA|NA|TRBJ1-5
CASSEGPSTAQHF
TGTGCCAGCAGTGAAGGCCCCTCGACGGCCCAGCATTTT
>TRBV2|NA|NA|TRBJ1-2
CASSELRGRYGYTF
TGTGCCAGCAGTGAGTTGCGGGGTAGATATGGCTACACCTTC
>TRBV19|TRBD1|NA|TRBJ2-7
CASSIIGTGGYEQYF
TGTGCCAGTAGTATCATCGGGACAGGAGGTTACGAGCAGTACTTC
>TRBV13|NA|NA|TRBJ2-5
CASSPRVGETQYF
TGTGCCAGCAGCCCTAGGGTTGGAGAGACCCAGTACTTC
>TRBV6-6|NA|NA|TRBJ2-3
CASSLGHLTDTQYF
TGTGCCAGCAGTTTGGGACACCTCACAGATACGCAGTATTTT
>TRBV29-1|TRBD1|NA|TRBJ2-1
CSVVGDSPYNEQFF
TGCAGCGTTGTCGGGGACAGCCCCTACAATGAGCAGTTCTTC
>TRBV18|TRBD2|NA|TRBJ2-7
CASSPAGGVEQYF
TGTGCCAGCTCACCGGCGGGGGGTGTCGAGCAGTACTTC
>TRBV5-1|NA|NA|TRBJ2-7
CASRGWGKQYF
TGCGCCAGCAGGGGGTGGGGAAAGCAGTACTTC
>TRBV10-3|TRBD1|few|TRBJ2-3
CAISRPTGGAGTDTQYF
TGTGCCATCAGTCGACCGACAGGGGGCGCCGGGACAGATACGCAGTATTTT
>TRBV4-3|TRBD2|NA|TRBJ2-1
CASSQDGTSGNQFF
TGCGCCAGCAGCCAAGATGGGACTAGCGGGAACCAGTTCTTC
>TRBV7-3|NA|many|TRBJ2-5
CASSTTVPPEETQYF
TGTGCCAGCAGCACGACAGTTCCACCCGAAGAGACCCAGTACTTC
>TRBV11-3|TRBD2|NA|TRBJ2-3
CASSTRLAGGTPDTQYF
TGTGCCAGCAGCACTCGACTAGCGGGAGGGACGCCAGATACGCAGTATTTT
>TRBV9|TRBD1|NA|TRBJ2-7
CASSVSRDSPYEQYF
TGTGCCAGCAGCGTATCAAGGGACAGTCCCTACGAGCAGTACTTC
>TRBV6-4|NA|NA|TRBJ1-1
CASSDGDYTEAFF
TGTGCCAGCAGTGACGGGGATTACACTGAAGCTTTCTTT
>TRBV5-1|NA|NA|TRBJ1-1
CASSTTGNTEAFF
TGCGCCAGCAGCACGACGGGGAACACTGAAGCTTTCTTT
>TRBV25-1|TRBD1|NA|TRBJ2-3
CASSEMGTGTRTDTQYF
TGTGCCAGCAGTGAAATGGGGACAGGGACTCGCACAGATACGCAGTATTTT
>TRBV12-5|NA|NA|TRBJ2-2
CASGWGFGGELFF
TGTGCTAGTGGCTGGGGGTTTGGCGGGGAGCTGTTTTTT
>TRBV27|TRBD1|NA|TRBJ1-2
CASSFRIAGQGPRNYGYTF
TGTGCCAGCAGTTTCAGGATCGCGGGACAGGGGCCGAGGAACTATGGCTACACCTTC
>TRBV6-8|NA|NA|TRBJ2-5
CASSEIRAQETQYF
TGTGCCAGCAGTGAAATTCGGGCACAAGAGACCCAGTACTTC
>TRBV11-3|TRBD2|NA|TRBJ2-5
CASSATSGSETQYF
TGTGCCAGCAGCGCGACTAGCGGGAGTGAGACCCAGTACTTC
>TRBV28|NA|NA|TRBJ1-3
CASSPQSSGNTIYF
TGTGCCAGCAGTCCACAGAGCTCTGGAAACACCATATATTTT
>TRBV4-1|TRBD1|NA|TRBJ1-3
CASSQDSGGGNTIYF
TGCGCCAGCAGCCAAGACTCAGGGGGTGGAAACACCATATATTTT
>TRBV11-3|NA|NA|TRBJ2-5
CASSLDRSQETQYF
TGTGCCAGCAGCTTAGATAGGTCGCAAGAGACCCAGTACTTC
>TRBV7-6|TRBD2|few|TRBJ2-3
CASSLDTSGSGLTQYF
TGTGCCAGCAGCTTAGATACTAGCGGGAGCGGACTTACGCAGTATTTT
>TRBV7-3|NA|once|TRBJ2-1
CASSFTGDNEQFF
TGTGCCAGCAGCTTTACGGGAGACAATGAGCAGTTCTTC
>TRBV28|NA|many|TRBJ2-2
CASSIAGRVTGELFF
TGTGCCAGCAGCATTGCAGGCCGGGTAACCGGGGAGCTGTTTTTT
>TRBV21-1|NA|NA|TRBJ2-7
CASSKSGRGCPYEQYF
TGTGCCAGCAGCAAATCAGGAAGGGGATGTCCCTACGAGCAGTACTTC
>TRBV29-1|NA|NA|TRBJ1-3
CSVEWSSVSGNTIYF
TGCAGCGTTGAATGGTCGTCAGTATCTGGAAACACCATATATTTT
>TRBV29-1|NA|NA|TRBJ1-2
CSVSRLNYGYTF
TGCAGCGTTAGCCGGTTAAACTATGGCTACACCTTC
>TRBV4-1|TRBD1|NA|TRBJ2-3
CASSQEEGQGVDTQYF
TGCGCCAGCAGCCAAGAGGAGGGACAGGGGGTAGATACGCAGTATTTT
>TRBV5-1|NA|NA|TRBJ2-7
CASSEAGTAYEQYF
TGCGCCAGCAGCGAAGCGGGGACAGCTTACGAGCAGTACTTC
>TRBV11-2|TRBD1|NA|TRBJ2-1
CASSYPLTGAGDNEQFF
TGTGCCAGCAGCTATCCCTTGACAGGGGCCGGGGACAATGAGCAGTTCTTC
>TRBV9|TRBD2|few|TRBJ2-3
CASSPGGTSGRDTQYF
TGTGCCAGCAGCCCAGGGGGCACTAGCGGGAGGGATACGCAGTATTTT
>TRBV9|TRBD2|NA|TRBJ2-7
CASSPSGNYEQYF
TGTGCCAGCAGCCCTAGCGGGAACTACGAGCAGTACTTC
>TRBV6-5|NA|NA|TRBJ2-2
CATSGGITGELFF
TGTGCCACCAGCGGCGGCATCACCGGGGAGCTGTTTTTT
>TRBV5-4|NA|NA|TRBJ1-4
CASSSRKGVDEKLFF
TGTGCCAGCAGCTCACGCAAGGGGGTGGATGAAAAACTGTTTTTT
>TRBV27|NA|NA|TRBJ1-1
CASSLGQDRMNTEAFF
TGTGCCAGCAGTTTGGGGCAGGACAGAATGAACACTGAAGCTTTCTTT
>TRBV14|NA|NA|TRBJ1-2
CASSQAVNPTFGYTF
TGTGCCAGCAGCCAAGCCGTGAATCCGACGTTCGGCTACACCTTC
>TRBV25-1|TRBD1|NA|TRBJ2-5
CASSGWTGGGETQYF
TGTGCCAGCAGTGGGTGGACAGGGGGCGGGGAGACCCAGTACTTC
>TRBV18|NA|NA|TRBJ2-7
CASSPGLAYEQYF
TGTGCCAGCTCACCGGGACTGGCCTACGAGCAGTACTTC
>TRBV28|TRBD1|NA|TRBJ2-7
CASRRQGTYEQYF
TGTGCCAGCAGGCGACAGGGGACCTACGAGCAGTACTTC
>TRBV9|NA|few|TRBJ1-2
CASRQGRYGYTF
TGTGCCAGCAGACAAGGACGCTATGGCTACACCTTC
>TRBV5-1|TRBD2|NA|TRBJ2-5
CASSLALAGGPGETQYF
TGCGCCAGCAGCTTGGCTCTAGCGGGAGGGCCTGGGGAGACCCAGTACTTC
>TRBV4-1|TRBD1|once|TRBJ1-5
CASSHDDREQPQHF
TGCGCCAGCAGCCATGACGACAGGGAACAGCCCCAGCATTTT
>TRBV11-3|TRBD1|NA|TRBJ2-1
CASSLDVWGDRETNNEQFF
TGTGCCAGCAGCTTAGATGTGTGGGGGGACAGGGAAACTAACAATGAGCAGTTCTTC
>TRBV18|TRBD2|NA|TRBJ2-2
CASSPTGLATRGTNTGELFF
TGTGCCAGCTCACCTACGGGACTAGCGACAAGGGGTACGAACACCGGGGAGCTGTTTTTT
>TRBV2|NA|NA|TRBJ2-1
CASSETAYNEQFF
TGTGCCAGCAGTGAGACAGCCTACAATGAGCAGTTCTTC
>TRBV29-1|NA|once|TRBJ2-7
CSVVQPTSTYEQYF
TGCAGCGTTGTCCAACCCACCTCTACCTACGAGCAGTACTTC
>TRBV2|NA|NA|TRBJ2-1
CASNVGRELYNEQFF
TGTGCCAGCAACGTTGGGCGGGAACTTTACAATGAGCAGTTCTTC
>TRBV10-3|NA|NA|TRBJ1-2
CAIGRQENYGYTF
TGTGCCATCGGTAGACAGGAGAACTATGGCTACACCTTC